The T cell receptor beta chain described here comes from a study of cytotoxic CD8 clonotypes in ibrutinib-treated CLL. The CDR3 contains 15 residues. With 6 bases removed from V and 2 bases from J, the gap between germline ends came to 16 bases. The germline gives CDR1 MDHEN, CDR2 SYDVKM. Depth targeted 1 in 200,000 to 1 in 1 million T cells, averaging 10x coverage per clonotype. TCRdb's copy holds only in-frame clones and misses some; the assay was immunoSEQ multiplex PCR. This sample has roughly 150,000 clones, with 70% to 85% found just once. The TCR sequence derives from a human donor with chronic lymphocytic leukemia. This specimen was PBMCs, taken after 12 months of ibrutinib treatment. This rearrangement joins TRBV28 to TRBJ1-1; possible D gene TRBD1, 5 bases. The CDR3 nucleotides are TGTGCCAGCAGGGACCCCACAGGAGTTAACACTGAAGCTTTCTTT. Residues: CASRDPTGVNTEAFF.